This entry concerns a single T cell receptor (beta chain). Its antigen is not identified. Assay used: immunoSEQ multiplex PCR; TCRdb lists only in-frame clones, some missing. The sample gives about 97,000 clones, around 90% of which show up once; 7.5% is in the top ten. This record comes from a study of T cell responses to AZD1222 COVID-19 vaccine. Findings of the study overall: Once two AZD1222 doses were given, Spike-specific TCR breadth and depth went up. Donors, mostly white British, included more females; clonal diversity was possibly underestimated. Close to half of all spike-specific TCRs reportedly target regions of the variants that are unmutated. Seropositive status at baseline applied to only five to seven AZD1222 recipients.

Per germline, CDR1 SEHNR and CDR2 FQNEAQ (reference sequence). V was pared by 8 bases and J by 9 bases, with 14 bases between. This CDR3 spans 12 amino acids. The sequencing used peripheral blood, collected on day 0 of AZD1222 vaccination. V is TRBV7-9 and J is TRBJ1-5; a weak D match, TRBD1 (5 bases). The TCR sequence derives from an adult in good health. The CDR3 DNA is TGTGCCAGCGGAAAGGGGATGGGGCCCCAGCATTTT. This gives the protein CASGKGMGPQHF.